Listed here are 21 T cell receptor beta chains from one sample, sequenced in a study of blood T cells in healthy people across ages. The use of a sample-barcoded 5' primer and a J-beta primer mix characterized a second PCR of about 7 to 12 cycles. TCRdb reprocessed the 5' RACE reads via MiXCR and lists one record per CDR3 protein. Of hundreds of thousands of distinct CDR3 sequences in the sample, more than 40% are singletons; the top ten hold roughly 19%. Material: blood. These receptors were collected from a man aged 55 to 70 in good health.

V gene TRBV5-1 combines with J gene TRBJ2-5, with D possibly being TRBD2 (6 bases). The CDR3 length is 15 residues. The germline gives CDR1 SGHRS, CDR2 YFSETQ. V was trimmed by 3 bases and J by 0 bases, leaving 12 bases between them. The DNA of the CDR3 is TGCGCCAGCAGCTACGGGACTGCCAACCAAGAGACCCAGTACTTC. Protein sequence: CASSYGTANQETQYF.

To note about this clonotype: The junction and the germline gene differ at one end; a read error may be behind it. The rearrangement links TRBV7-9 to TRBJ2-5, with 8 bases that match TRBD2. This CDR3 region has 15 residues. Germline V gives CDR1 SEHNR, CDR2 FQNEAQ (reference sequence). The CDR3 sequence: CASSLESAGEETQYF. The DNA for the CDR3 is TGTGCCAGCAGCTTAGAGTCAGCGGGGGAAGAGACCCAGTACTTT.

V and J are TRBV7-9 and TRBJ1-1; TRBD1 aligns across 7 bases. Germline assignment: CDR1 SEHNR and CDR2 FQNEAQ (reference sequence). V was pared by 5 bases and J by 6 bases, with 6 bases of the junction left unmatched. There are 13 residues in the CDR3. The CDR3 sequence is CASSPGTVAEAFF. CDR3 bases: TGTGCCAGCAGCCCTGGGACAGTAGCTGAAGCTTTCTTT.

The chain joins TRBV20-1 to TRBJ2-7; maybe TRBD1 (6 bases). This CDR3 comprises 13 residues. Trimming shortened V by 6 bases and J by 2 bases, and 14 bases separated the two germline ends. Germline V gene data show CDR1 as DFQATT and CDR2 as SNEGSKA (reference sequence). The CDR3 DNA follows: TGCAGTGCCATAGGTGACAGGACCTACGAGCAGTACTTC. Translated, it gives CSAIGDRTYEQYF.

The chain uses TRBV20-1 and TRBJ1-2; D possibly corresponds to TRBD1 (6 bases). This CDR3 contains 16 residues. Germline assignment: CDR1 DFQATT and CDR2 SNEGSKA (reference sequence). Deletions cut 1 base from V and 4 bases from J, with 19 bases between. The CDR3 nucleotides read TGCAGTGCTAGAGGCCGTACAGGGCCTGGGGGCTATGGCTACACCTTC. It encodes CSARGRTGPGGYGYTF.

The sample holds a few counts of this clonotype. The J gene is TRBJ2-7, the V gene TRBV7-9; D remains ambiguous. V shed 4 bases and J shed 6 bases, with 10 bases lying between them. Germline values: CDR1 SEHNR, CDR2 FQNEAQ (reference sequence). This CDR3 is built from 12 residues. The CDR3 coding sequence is TGTGCCAGCAGCTCTTCCTTGAGCGAGCAGTACTTC. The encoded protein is CASSSSLSEQYF.

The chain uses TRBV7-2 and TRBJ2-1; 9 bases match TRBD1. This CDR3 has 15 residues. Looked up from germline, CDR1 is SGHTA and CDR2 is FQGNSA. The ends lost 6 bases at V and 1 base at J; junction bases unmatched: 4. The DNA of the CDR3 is TGTGCCAGCAGACAGGACAGGGGTTCCTACAATGAGCAGTTCTTC. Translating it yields CASRQDRGSYNEQFF.

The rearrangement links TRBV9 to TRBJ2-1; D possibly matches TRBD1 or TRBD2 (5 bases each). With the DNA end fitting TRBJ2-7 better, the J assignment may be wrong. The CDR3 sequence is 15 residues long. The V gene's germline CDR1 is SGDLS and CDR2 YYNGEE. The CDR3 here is CASSLPGRPYNEQYF. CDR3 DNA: TGTGCCAGCAGCCTACCGGGACGACCCTACAATGAGCAGTACTTC.

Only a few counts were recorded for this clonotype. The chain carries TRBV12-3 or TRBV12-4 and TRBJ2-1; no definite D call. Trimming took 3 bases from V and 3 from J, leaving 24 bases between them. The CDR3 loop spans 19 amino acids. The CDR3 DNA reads TGTGCCAGCAGTTTCTCCTCTTCTCCGATAACCTACAACTACAATGAGCAGTTCTTC. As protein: CASSFSSSPITYNYNEQFF.

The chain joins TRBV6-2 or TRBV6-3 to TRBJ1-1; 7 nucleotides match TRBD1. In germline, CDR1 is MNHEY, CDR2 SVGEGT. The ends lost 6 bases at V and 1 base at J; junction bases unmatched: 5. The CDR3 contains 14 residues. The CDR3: CASRRQGSNTEAFF. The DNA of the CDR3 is TGTGCCAGCAGAAGACAGGGATCGAACACTGAAGCTTTCTTT.

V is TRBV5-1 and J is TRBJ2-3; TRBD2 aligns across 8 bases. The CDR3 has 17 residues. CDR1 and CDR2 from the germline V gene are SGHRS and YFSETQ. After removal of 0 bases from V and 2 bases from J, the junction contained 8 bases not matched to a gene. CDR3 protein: CASSLEGGGGYTDTQYF. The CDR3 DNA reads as TGCGCCAGCAGCTTGGAAGGCGGCGGGGGGTACACAGATACGCAGTATTTT. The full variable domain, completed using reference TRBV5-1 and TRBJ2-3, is KAGVTQTPRYLIKTRGQQVTLSCSPISGHRSVSWYQQTPGQGLQFLFEYFSETQRNKGNFPGRFSGRQFSNSRSEMNVSTLELGDSALYLCASSLEGGGGYTDTQYFGPGTRLTVL.

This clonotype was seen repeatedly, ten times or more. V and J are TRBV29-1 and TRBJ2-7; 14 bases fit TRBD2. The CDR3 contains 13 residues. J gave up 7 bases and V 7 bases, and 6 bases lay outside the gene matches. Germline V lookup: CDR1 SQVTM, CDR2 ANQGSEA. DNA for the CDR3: TGCAGCGGTGGACTAGCGGGGGGTGTGGAGCAGTACTTC. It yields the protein CSGGLAGGVEQYF.

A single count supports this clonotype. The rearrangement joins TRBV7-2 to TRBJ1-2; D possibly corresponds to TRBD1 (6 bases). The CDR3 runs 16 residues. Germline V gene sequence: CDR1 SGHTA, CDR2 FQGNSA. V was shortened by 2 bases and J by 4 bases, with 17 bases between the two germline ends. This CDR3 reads CASSLRLRGGGYGYTF. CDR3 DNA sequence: TGTGCCAGCAGCTTACGCCTCCGAGGGGGGGGCTATGGCTACACCTTC.

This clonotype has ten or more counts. The CDR3 DNA follows: TGTGCCAGCAGCCGACTCGGGACTAATGAAAAACTGTTTTTT. It specifies CASSRLGTNEKLFF. The V and J genes are TRBV7-2 and TRBJ1-4; D remains ambiguous. Trimming pared 5 bases from V and 2 bases from J, leaving 9 bases between. This CDR3 region has 14 residues. Germline V CDR1 and CDR2: SGHTA, FQGNSA.

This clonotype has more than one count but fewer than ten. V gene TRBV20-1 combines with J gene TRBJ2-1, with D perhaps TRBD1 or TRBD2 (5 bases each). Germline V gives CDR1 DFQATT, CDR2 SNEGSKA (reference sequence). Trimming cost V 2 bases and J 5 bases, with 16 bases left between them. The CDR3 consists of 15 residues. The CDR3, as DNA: TGCAGTGCTAGAATCCCGGGACCAGGTCACAATGAGCAGTTCTTC. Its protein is CSARIPGPGHNEQFF.

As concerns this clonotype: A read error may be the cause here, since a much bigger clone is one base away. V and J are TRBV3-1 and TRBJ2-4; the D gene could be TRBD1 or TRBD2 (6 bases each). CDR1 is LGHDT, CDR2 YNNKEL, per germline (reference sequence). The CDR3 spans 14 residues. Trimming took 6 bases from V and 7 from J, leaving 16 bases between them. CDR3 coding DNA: TGTGCCAGCAGTACGGGGGCCGCCTACAACATTCAGTACTTC. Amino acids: CASSTGAAYNIQYF.

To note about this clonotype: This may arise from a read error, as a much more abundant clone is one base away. This CDR3 reads CASSAGGGGAVHEQFF. The CDR3 bases are TGTGCCAGCAGCGCAGGAGGCGGGGGGGCCGTCCATGAGCAGTTCTTC. V is TRBV7-2 and J is TRBJ2-1; 9 nucleotides align to TRBD2. The CDR3 contains 16 residues. Germline CDR1 SGHTA, CDR2 FQGNSA. V shed 5 bases and J 8 bases; nucleotides not matched to a gene: 13.

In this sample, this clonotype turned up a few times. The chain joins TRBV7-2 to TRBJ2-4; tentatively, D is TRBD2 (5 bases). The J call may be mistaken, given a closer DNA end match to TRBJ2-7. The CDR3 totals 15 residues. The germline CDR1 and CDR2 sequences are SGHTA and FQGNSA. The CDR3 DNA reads TGTGCCAGCAGCTTCGGGATCCCGAACTCCTACGAGCAGTACTTC. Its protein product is CASSFGIPNSYEQYF.

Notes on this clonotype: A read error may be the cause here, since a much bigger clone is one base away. The CDR3 nucleotides read TGCAGTGCTTCAACCGGACAGTTCTCCGAGGCCTACGAGCAGTACTTC. Its translation is CSASTGQFSEAYEQYF. The genes are TRBV20-1 and TRBJ2-7, with D possibly TRBD1 on 6 matching bases. Germline values: CDR1 DFQATT, CDR2 SNEGSKA (reference sequence). CDR3 length: 16 residues. V lost 5 bases and J 2 bases, leaving 22 bases between the germline ends.

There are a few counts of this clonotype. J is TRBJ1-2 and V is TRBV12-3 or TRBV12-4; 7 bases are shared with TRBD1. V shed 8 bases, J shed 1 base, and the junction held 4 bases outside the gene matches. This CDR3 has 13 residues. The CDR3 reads CASRGGGNYGYTF. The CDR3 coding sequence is TGTGCCAGCCGAGGGGGCGGTAACTATGGCTACACCTTC.

The CDR3 sequence is CASSMGGQGVDEQFF. The CDR3 DNA reads TGTGCCAGCAGCATGGGAGGACAGGGTGTCGATGAGCAGTTCTTC. The genes are TRBV7-2 and TRBJ2-1, with TRBD1 matching 8 bases. CDR3 size: 15 residues. CDR1 is SGHTA, CDR2 FQGNSA, per germline. J was trimmed by 8 bases and V by 5 bases; bases with no gene match: 11. Full variable domain (remainder filled in from reference TRBV7-2 and TRBJ2-1): GAGVSQSPSNKVTEKGKDVELRCDPISGHTALYWYRQSLGQGLEFLIYFQGNSAPDKSGLPSDRFSAERTGGSVSTLTIQRTQQEDSAVYLCASSMGGQGVDEQFFGPGTRLTVL.